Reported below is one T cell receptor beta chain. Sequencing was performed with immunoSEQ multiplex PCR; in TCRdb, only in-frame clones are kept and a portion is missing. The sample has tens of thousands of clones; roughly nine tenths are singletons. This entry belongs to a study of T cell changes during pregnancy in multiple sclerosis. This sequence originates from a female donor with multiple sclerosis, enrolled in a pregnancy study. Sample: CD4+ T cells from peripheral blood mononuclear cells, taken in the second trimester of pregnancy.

CDR3 nucleotide sequence: TGTGCCAGCAGCTTGGTACTAGCGGGGGCCTACGAGCAGTACTTC. The encoded protein is CASSLVLAGAYEQYF. J is TRBJ2-7 and V is TRBV5-4; the match to TRBD2 covers 11 bases. Germline CDR1 SGHNT, CDR2 YYREEE (reference sequence). J lost 2 bases, V lost 0 bases, and 1 base had no gene match. The CDR3 has 15 residues.